The clone carrying this TCR beta chain occurred many times. Its antigen is currently unknown. This specimen comes from a study of T cells after yellow fever vaccination. Study conclusions and caveats: Most clones from primary vaccination were detected again post-booster (roughly 96% CD4, 88% CD8).

They built TCR cDNA with 5'RACE template switching, a step that put in a universal primer site and UMIs. TCRdb analysed the 5' RACE reads with MiXCR anew, one entry per CDR3 protein. The sample lists about 260,000 distinct CDR3 sequences, approximately 3.8% occurring once. V was shortened by 1 base and J by 8 bases, with 8 bases between the two germline ends. The CDR3 runs 13 residues. From germline, CDR1 is LGHNA and CDR2 YNFKEQ. The sample consisted of PBMCs, taken 15 days after the yellow fever booster vaccination. V gene TRBV4-2 combines with J gene TRBJ2-2; no clear D. The sequence was collected from a man aged 18 to 30 who received the YFV17D yellow fever vaccine. Here the CDR3 reads CASSQGLAGELFF. CDR3 sequence (DNA): TGTGCCAGCAGCCAAGGACTTGCTGGGGAGCTGTTTTTT.